These 21 T cell receptor beta chains were sequenced from one sample in a study of control samples from healthy donors and cancer patients. The table came from immunoSEQ multiplex PCR; TCRdb's copy has only in-frame clones and leaves some out. The sample contains around 9,000 clones, roughly 90% of which appear only once. What was sequenced was PBMCs. These receptor sequences come from a man aged 55 to 69 with colorectal cancer.

The chain links TRBV19 to TRBJ2-7, with D unclear. Trimming cost V 5 bases and J 2 bases, with 13 bases left between them. The CDR3 covers 14 residues. Germline CDR1 is LNHDA and CDR2 is SQIVND (reference sequence). The CDR3 is CASSFRDMTYEQYF. The DNA for the CDR3 is TGTGCCAGTAGTTTTCGCGACATGACCTACGAGCAGTACTTC.

This clone appeared a few times. In DNA form, the CDR3 reads TGTGCCAGCAGCCCAGGTAGTTATAGCAATCAGCCCCAGCATTTT. Its protein product is CASSPGSYSNQPQHF. The J gene is TRBJ1-5, the V gene TRBV6-5; no clear D. The ends were cut back, 6 bases at V and 0 bases at J, with 12 bases in the middle. The CDR3 consists of 15 residues. From germline, CDR1 is MNHEY and CDR2 SVGAGI.

This chain uses TRBV11-2 with TRBJ2-5; unclear D gene. Trimming pared 4 bases from V and 0 bases from J, leaving 6 bases between. Germline V gene lookup returns CDR1 SGHAT and CDR2 FQNNGV. The CDR3 runs to 13 residues. The CDR3 DNA reads TGTGCCAGCAGCTCGCGGTACCAAGAGACCCAGTACTTC. Its translation: CASSSRYQETQYF. Complete variable domain (other parts from reference TRBV11-2 and TRBJ2-5): EAGVAQSPRYKIIEKRQSVAFWCNPISGHATLYWYQQILGQGPKLLIQFQNNGVVDDSQLPKDRFSAERLKGVDSTLKIQPAKLEDSAVYLCASSSRYQETQYFGPGTRLLVL.

The CDR3 region has the DNA TGTGCCAGCAGCAAGACTAGGGGAGAAGATACGCAGTATTTT. This codes for CASSKTRGEDTQYF. V is TRBV7-8 and J is TRBJ2-3, with TRBD2 as a possible D gene (6 bases). This CDR3 contains 14 residues. V lost 5 bases to trimming and J lost 5 bases, with 14 bases between them. Germline CDR1 reads SGHVS; CDR2 reads FQNEAQ.

This clone was detected once. This chain joins TRBV6-5 and TRBJ1-5; D gene unclear. The germline V gene encodes CDR1 MNHEY and CDR2 SVGAGI. This CDR3 is 11 amino acids long. Between the trimmed V and J ends, which lost 7 bases and 5 bases, there was a span of 6 bases. The CDR3 sequence: CASKNDQPQHF. The CDR3 bases are TGTGCCAGCAAGAACGATCAGCCCCAGCATTTT.

CDR3 sequence (DNA): TGTGCCTGGAGCCCAGGGGAAATCTATGGCTACACCTTC. This encodes CAWSPGEIYGYTF. The rearrangement links TRBV30 to TRBJ1-2; TRBD1 is a possible D gene (6 bases). CDR3 length: 13 amino acids. V dropped 3 bases and J dropped 4 bases, with 12 bases sitting between them. Germline V gene data show CDR1 as GTSNPN and CDR2 as SVGIG (reference sequence).

The genes are TRBV28 and TRBJ2-2; tentatively, D is TRBD2 (5 bases). The length of the CDR3 is 16 residues. Trimming left V 3 bases short and J 6 bases short, with 17 bases between. CDR1 MDHEN and CDR2 SYDVKM come from the germline V gene. The CDR3 sequence: CASSFLAYSLAGELFF. CDR3 DNA sequence: TGTGCCAGCAGTTTCCTAGCCTACTCTCTTGCCGGGGAGCTGTTTTTT.

The chain carries TRBV3-1 (or the pseudogene TRBV3-2) and TRBJ2-5; TRBD1 matches at 8 bases. J lost 5 bases, V lost 0 bases, and 11 bases had no gene match. Per the germline V gene, CDR1 is LGHDT and CDR2 is YNNKEL (reference sequence). This CDR3 spans 17 amino acids. CDR3 nucleotides: TGTGCCAGCAGCCAAGATCTTAGCCAGGGGGCGAGGGAGACCCAGTACTTC. Its translation: CASSQDLSQGARETQYF.

This chain links TRBV4-2 with TRBJ1-1, with D perhaps matching TRBD1 (6 bases). V gave up 4 bases and J gave up 1 base, with 22 bases separating them. Germline V CDR1 and CDR2: LGHNA, YNFKEQ. The CDR3 runs 18 residues. CDR3 nucleotides: TGTGCCAGCAGCCGGGCCGAACGACAGGAAACGTCGAACACTGAAGCTTTCTTT. Protein sequence: CASSRAERQETSNTEAFF.

CDR3 nucleotides: TGTGCCAGCAGCTACGGGGGGTCCTACGAGCAGTACTTC. This encodes CASSYGGSYEQYF. The chain has TRBV5-4 and TRBJ2-7, with 7 bases fitting TRBD2. This CDR3 region has 13 residues. After removal of 3 bases from V and 1 base from J, the junction contained 1 base not matched to a gene. Germline V gives CDR1 SGHNT, CDR2 YYREEE (reference sequence).

The chain links TRBV19 to TRBJ2-6; D remains unclear. Trimming left V 8 bases short and J 2 bases short, with 4 bases between. The CDR3 runs to 12 residues. CDR1 is LNHDA, CDR2 SQIVND, per germline (reference sequence). CDR3 DNA sequence: TGTGCCAGTCGGACTGGGGCCAACGTCCTGACTTTC. This encodes CASRTGANVLTF.

This clone was recorded a few times. The V and J genes are TRBV5-1 and TRBJ1-1; 9 bases line up with TRBD1. The CDR3 is 15 amino acids. The V segment lost 4 bases and the J segment 7 bases; nucleotides outside the gene matches: 11. Germline lookup yields CDR1 SGHRS and CDR2 YFSETQ. The CDR3 bases are TGCGCCAGCAGCGACCACAGGGGGCGCTTGGGTGAAGCTTTCTTT. It is translated as CASSDHRGRLGEAFF. Based on the CDR3 plus reference TRBV5-1 and TRBJ1-1, the full variable domain is KAGVTQTPRYLIKTRGQQVTLSCSPISGHRSVSWYQQTPGQGLQFLFEYFSETQRNKGNFPGRFSGRQFSNSRSEMNVSTLELGDSALYLCASSDHRGRLGEAFFGQGTRLTVV.

V usage is TRBV5-4 and J usage is TRBJ1-2; the match to TRBD1 covers 10 bases. CDR1 and CDR2 (germline): SGHNT, YYREEE (reference sequence). This CDR3 comprises 16 residues. Unmatched junction bases numbered 10, after V lost 2 bases and J lost 6 bases. The CDR3 protein is CASSLGGTGEVDGYTF. The CDR3 nucleotides are TGTGCCAGCAGCTTAGGGGGGACAGGGGAGGTTGATGGCTACACCTTC.

By share, this clone ranks as medium-sized. This CDR3 reads CASSFGTELEGYTF. For the CDR3, the DNA is TGTGCCAGCAGCTTCGGGACAGAGCTCGAGGGCTACACCTTC. The rearrangement links TRBV7-2 to TRBJ1-2, with 7 bases aligning to TRBD1. Germline values: CDR1 SGHTA, CDR2 FQGNSA. The CDR3 has 14 amino acids. Trimming cost V 3 bases and J 8 bases; bases outside gene matches: 9.

This chain uses TRBV5-1 with TRBJ1-6, with 9 bases aligning to TRBD1. Germline V CDR1 and CDR2: SGHRS, YFSETQ. The V gene end was trimmed by 3 bases and the J gene end by 4 bases; junction bases not matched to a gene: 5. The length of the CDR3 is 16 residues. The CDR3 region has the DNA TGCGCCAGCAGCTCCACCGGGACAGGGTATAATTCACCCCTCCACTTT. Amino acids: CASSSTGTGYNSPLHF.

This chain links TRBV28 with TRBJ1-6; 9 bases match TRBD1. Unmatched junction bases numbered 5, after V lost 4 bases and J lost 7 bases. This CDR3 is built from 15 residues. The germline V gene has CDR1 MDHEN and CDR2 SYDVKM. The CDR3 spells CASSWTGVNNSPLHF. The CDR3 DNA reads TGTGCCAGCAGTTGGACAGGGGTAAACAATTCACCCCTCCACTTT.

The J gene is TRBJ2-1, the V gene TRBV18; 12 bases are shared with TRBD1. Germline V gives CDR1 KGHSH, CDR2 LQKENI. V shed 2 bases and J 5 bases; nucleotides not matched to a gene: 1. The CDR3 has 15 residues. The CDR3 DNA reads as TGTGCCAGCTCACCATGGGACAGGGGGCACAATGAGCAGTTCTTC. It encodes CASSPWDRGHNEQFF.

This sequence joins TRBV6-5 and TRBJ1-6; 9 bases are shared with TRBD1. There are 15 residues in the CDR3. Germline CDR1 reads MNHEY; CDR2 reads SVGAGI. V shed 4 bases and J 5 bases; nucleotides not matched to a gene: 3. CDR3 DNA sequence: TGTGCCAGCAGTTCTACAGGGGGCGATAATTCACCCCTCCACTTT. This encodes CASSSTGGDNSPLHF.

V gene TRBV7-2 combines with J gene TRBJ1-2, with D tentatively TRBD1 (5 bases). Germline CDR1 reads SGHTA; CDR2 reads FQGNSA. V was shortened by 1 base and J by 5 bases, with 17 bases between the two germline ends. This CDR3 is 16 amino acids long. This CDR3 reads CASSLVMRGGEYGYTF. The DNA of the CDR3 is TGTGCCAGCAGCTTAGTGATGCGGGGAGGGGAATATGGCTACACCTTC.

The J gene is TRBJ2-6, the V gene TRBV28; D is undetermined. V was shortened by 3 bases and J by 0 bases, with 12 bases between the two germline ends. Germline V gives CDR1 MDHEN, CDR2 SYDVKM. There are 17 residues in the CDR3. CDR3 nucleotides: TGTGCCAGCAGTTTGAGGCAGGTGGGCTCTGGGGCCAACGTCCTGACTTTC. Translating gives CASSLRQVGSGANVLTF. Variable domain in full (rest from reference TRBV28 and TRBJ2-6): DVKVTQSSRYLVKRTGEKVFLECVQDMDHENMFWYRQDPGLGLRLIYFSYDVKMKEKGDIPEGYSVSREKKERFSLILESASTNQTSMYLCASSLRQVGSGANVLTFGAGSRLTVL.

This CDR3 is CAIGDRGTYEQYF. CDR3 bases: TGTGCCATCGGGGACAGGGGCACCTACGAGCAGTACTTC. The chain combines TRBV6-5 with TRBJ2-7; 10 nucleotides agree with TRBD1. The J segment lost 2 bases and the V segment lost 10 bases, leaving 5 bases of the junction unmatched. Germline V gene data show CDR1 as MNHEY and CDR2 as SVGAGI. The CDR3 is 13 residues long.